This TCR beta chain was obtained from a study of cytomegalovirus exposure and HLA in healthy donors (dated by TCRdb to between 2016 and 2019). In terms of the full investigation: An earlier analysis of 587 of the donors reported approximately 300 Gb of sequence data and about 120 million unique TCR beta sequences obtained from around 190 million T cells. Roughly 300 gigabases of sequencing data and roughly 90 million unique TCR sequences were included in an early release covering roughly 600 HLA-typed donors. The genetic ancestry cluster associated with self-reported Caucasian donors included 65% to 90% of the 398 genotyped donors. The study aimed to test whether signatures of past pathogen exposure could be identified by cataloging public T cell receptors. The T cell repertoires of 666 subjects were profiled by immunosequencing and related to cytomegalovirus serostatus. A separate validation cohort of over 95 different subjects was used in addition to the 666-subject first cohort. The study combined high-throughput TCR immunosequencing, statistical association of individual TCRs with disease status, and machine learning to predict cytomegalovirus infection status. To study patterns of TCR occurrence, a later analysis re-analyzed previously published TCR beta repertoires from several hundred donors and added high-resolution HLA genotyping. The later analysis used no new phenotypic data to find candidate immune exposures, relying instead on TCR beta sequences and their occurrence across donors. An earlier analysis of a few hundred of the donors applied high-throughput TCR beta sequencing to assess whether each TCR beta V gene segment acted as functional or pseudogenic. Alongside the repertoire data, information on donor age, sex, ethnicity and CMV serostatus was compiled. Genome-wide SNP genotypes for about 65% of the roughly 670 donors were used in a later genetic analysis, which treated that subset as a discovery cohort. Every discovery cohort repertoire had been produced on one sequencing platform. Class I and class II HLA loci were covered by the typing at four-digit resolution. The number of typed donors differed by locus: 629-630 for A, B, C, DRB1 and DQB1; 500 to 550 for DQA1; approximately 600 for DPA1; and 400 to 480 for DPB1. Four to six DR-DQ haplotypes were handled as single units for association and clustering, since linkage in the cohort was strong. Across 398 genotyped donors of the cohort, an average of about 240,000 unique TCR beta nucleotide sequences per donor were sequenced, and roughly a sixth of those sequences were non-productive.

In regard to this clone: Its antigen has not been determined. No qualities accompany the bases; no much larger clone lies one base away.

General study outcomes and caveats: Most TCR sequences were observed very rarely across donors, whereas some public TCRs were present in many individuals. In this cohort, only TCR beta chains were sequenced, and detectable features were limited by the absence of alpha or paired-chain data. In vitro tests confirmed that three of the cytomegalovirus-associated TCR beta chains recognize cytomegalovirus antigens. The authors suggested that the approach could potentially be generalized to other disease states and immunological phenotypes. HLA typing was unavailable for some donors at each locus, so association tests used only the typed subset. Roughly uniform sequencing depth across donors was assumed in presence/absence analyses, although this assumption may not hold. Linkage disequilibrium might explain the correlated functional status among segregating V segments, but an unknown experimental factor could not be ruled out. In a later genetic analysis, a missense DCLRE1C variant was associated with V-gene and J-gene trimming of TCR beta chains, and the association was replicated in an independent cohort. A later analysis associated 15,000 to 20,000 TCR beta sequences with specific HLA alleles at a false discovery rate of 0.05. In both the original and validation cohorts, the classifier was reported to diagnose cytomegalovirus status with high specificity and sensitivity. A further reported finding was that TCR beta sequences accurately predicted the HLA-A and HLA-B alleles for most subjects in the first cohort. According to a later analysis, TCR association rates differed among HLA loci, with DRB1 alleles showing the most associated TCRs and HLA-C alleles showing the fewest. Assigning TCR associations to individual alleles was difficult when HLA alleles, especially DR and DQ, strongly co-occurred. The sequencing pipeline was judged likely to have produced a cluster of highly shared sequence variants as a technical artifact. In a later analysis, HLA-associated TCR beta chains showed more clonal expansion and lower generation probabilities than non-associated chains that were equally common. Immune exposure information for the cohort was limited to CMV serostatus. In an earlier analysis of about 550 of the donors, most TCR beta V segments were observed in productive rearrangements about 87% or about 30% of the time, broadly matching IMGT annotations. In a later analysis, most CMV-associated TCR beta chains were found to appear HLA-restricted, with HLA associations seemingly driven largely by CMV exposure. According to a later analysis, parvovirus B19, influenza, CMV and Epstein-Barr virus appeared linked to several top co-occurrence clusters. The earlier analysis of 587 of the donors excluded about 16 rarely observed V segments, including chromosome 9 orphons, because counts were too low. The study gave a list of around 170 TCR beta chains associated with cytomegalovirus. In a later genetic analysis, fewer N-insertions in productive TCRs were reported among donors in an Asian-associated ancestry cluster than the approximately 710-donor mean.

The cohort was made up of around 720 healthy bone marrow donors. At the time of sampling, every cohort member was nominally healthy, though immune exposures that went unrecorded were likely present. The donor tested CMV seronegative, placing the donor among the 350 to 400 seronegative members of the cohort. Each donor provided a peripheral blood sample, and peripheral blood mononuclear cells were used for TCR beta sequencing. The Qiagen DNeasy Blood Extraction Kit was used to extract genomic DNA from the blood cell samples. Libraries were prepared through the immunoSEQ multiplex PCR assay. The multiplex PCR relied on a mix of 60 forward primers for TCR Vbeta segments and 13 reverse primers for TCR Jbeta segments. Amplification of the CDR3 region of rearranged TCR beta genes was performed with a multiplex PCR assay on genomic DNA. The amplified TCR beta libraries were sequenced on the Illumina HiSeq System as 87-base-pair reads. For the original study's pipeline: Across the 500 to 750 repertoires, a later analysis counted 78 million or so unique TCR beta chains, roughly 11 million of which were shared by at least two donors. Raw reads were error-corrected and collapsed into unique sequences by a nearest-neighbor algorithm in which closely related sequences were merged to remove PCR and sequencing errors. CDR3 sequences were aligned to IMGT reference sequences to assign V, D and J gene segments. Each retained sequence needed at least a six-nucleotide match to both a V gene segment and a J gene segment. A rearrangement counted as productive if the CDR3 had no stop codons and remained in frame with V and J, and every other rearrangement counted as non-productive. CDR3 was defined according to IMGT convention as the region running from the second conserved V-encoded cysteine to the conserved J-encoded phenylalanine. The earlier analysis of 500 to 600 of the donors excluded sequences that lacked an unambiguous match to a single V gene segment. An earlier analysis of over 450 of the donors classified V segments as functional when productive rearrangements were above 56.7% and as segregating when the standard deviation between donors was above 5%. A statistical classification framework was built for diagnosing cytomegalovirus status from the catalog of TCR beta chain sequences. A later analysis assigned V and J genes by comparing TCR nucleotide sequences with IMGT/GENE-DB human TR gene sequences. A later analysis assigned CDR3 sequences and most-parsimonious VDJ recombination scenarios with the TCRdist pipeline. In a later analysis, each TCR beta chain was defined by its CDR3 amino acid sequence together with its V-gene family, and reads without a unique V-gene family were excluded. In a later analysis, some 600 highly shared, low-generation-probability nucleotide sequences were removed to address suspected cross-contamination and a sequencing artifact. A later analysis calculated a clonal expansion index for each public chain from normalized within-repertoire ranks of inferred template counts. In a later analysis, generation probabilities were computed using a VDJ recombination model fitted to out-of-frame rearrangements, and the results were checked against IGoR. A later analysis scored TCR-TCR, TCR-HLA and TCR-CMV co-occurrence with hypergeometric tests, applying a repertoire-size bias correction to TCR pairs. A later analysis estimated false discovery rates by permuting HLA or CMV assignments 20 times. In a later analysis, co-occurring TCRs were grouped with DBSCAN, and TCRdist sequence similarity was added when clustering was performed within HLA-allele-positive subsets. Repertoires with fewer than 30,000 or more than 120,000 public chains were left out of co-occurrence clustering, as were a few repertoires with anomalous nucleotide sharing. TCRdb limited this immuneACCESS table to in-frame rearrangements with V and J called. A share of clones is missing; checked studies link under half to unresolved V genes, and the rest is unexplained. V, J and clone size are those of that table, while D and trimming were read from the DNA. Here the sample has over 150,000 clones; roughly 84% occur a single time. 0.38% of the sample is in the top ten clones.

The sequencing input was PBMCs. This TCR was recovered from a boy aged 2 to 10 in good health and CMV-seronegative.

Here the CDR3 is given as CAVLNRSTYEQYF. The DNA sequence is given as TGTGCGGTCCTGAACAGGAGTACCTACGAGCAGTACTTC. The sequence joins TRBV5-4 to TRBJ2-7, with a tentative D gene TRBD1 over 5 matching bases. The CDR3 runs 13 amino acids, cysteine and phenylalanine included. Of the read, only the CDR3 DNA is kept; its 39 bases are in frame from base 1. CDR1 SGHNT and CDR2 YYREEE are derived from the germline V gene (reference sequence).